This is a list of T cell receptor beta chains from one sample in a study of T-cell memory formation after mild COVID-19. Via MiXCR, TCRdb re-called the 5' RACE reads, giving one row per CDR3 protein. The table includes about 470,000 distinct CDR3 sequences, around 25% detected once. The specimen sequenced was PBMCs or a T cell subset sorted from them (not recorded which). These receptors came from an adult woman who had mild COVID-19 (a few samples of this study predate the infection). Cell type and time point are not known. The CDR3 runs from the conserved cysteine through the conserved F or W. Each record gives: V gene, D gene, J gene, clone size, CDR3 DNA, CDR3 protein. D genes are given only for firm matches. Part of the rows lack a size; the others show once, few, many or a class for expanded clones.

>TRBV20-1|TRBD2|TRBJ2-3|few
TGCAGTGCGCCGGGGACTAGGACGGTGAATACGCAGTATTTT
CSAPGTRTVNTQYF
>TRBV7-6|TRBD1|TRBJ2-7|few
TGTGCCAGCAGCACAATCGGACAGGTGAGCTCCTACGAGCAGTACTTC
CASSTIGQVSSYEQYF
>TRBV20-1|NA|TRBJ1-2|few
TGCAGTGCTACGGGGGCAGCGGAAGGCTACACCTTC
CSATGAAEGYTF
>TRBV9|TRBD2|TRBJ2-1|NA
TGTGCCAGCAGCGTAGACGGGGGGGCAACCAATGAGCAGTTCTTC
CASSVDGGATNEQFF
>TRBV6-6|NA|TRBJ1-1|NA
TGTGCCAGCAGTTACGCAGGGGTGACAAAGGCGGCTTTCTTT
CASSYAGVTKAAFF
>TRBV7-8|TRBD2|TRBJ2-1|few
TGTGCCAGTAGCGGGAGGGTCCTCGGGGATGAGCAGTTCTTC
CASSGRVLGDEQFF
>TRBV4-3|NA|TRBJ2-7|NA
TGCGCCAGCAGCCAAGGCACCTCCTACGAGCAGTACTTC
CASSQGTSYEQYF
>TRBV20-1|TRBD1|TRBJ2-2|NA
TGCAGTGCCAGGGGGCCCACCGGGGAGCTGTTTTTT
CSARGPTGELFF
>TRBV4-2|NA|TRBJ2-2|few
TGTGCCAGCAGCCAAGAGGACGGGAACACCGGGGAGCTGTTTTTT
CASSQEDGNTGELFF
>TRBV24-1|NA|TRBJ2-7|NA
TGTGCCACCAGTGCCTACGGGGGGCGAATGCAGTACTTC
CATSAYGGRMQYF
>TRBV12-3/TRBV12-4|TRBD2|TRBJ2-2|few
TGTGCCAGCAGTCGACTAGCATCGACCGGGGAGCTGTTTTTT
CASSRLASTGELFF